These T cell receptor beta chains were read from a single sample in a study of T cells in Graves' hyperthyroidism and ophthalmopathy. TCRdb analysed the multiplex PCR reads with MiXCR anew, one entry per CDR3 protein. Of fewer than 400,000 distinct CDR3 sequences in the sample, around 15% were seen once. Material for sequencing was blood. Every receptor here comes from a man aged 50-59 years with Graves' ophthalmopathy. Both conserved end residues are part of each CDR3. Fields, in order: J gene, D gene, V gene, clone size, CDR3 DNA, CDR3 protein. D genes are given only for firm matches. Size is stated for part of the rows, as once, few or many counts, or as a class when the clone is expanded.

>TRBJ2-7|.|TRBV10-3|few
TGTGCCATCAGTGGACCGAGCTCCTACGAGCAGTACTTC
CAISGPSSYEQYF
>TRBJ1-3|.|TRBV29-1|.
TGCAGCGCACCGGGACCCACTCGGGACACCATATATTTT
CSAPGPTRDTIYF
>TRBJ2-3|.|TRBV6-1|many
TGTGCCAGCAGTAAAGGACAAATGGGCACAGATACGCAGTATTTT
CASSKGQMGTDTQYF
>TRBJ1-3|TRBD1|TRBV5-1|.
TGCGCCAGCAGCCTAGGACAGGGGAACATGAACACCATATATTTT
CASSLGQGNMNTIYF
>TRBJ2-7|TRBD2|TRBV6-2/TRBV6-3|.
TGTGCCAGCAGTCAGACTAGCCGATTGGGATCCGAGCAGTACTTC
CASSQTSRLGSEQYF
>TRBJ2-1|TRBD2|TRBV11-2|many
TGTGCCAGCAGATCCCTAGCGGGCGCTCGCAATGAGCAGTTCTTC
CASRSLAGARNEQFF
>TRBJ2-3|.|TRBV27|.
TGTGCCAGCAAATACGGAGGGGTCGGGAACACAGATACGCAGTATTTT
CASKYGGVGNTDTQYF
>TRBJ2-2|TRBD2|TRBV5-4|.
TGTGCCAGCAGCCTCGGGACTAGCGCTAACACCGGGGAGCTGTTTTTT
CASSLGTSANTGELFF
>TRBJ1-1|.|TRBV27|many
TGTGCCAGCAGTTTTAAGGGGCGGGGGAACACTGAAGCTTTCTTT
CASSFKGRGNTEAFF
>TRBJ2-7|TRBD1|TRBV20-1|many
TGCAGTGCTGAGGGACAGTCCTACGAGCAGTACTTC
CSAEGQSYEQYF
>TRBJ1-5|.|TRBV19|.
TGTGCCAGTAGACCGGACAGCGGCGGGGTTAGCAATCAGCCCCAGCATTTT
CASRPDSGGVSNQPQHF
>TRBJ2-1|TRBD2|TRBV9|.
TGTGCCAGCAGCCCCCCCGTTTCTAGCGGTCCCCCTGAGCAGTTCTTC
CASSPPVSSGPPEQFF